The entry that follows covers one T cell receptor (beta chain) sequence. The data stem from a study of blood T cell repertoires in COVID-19. V gave up 4 bases and J gave up 8 bases, with 16 bases separating them. This CDR3 contains 14 residues. CDR1 is SGHRS, CDR2 YFSETQ, per germline. Here immunoSEQ multiplex PCR was the method, and the copy in TCRdb shows in-frame clones only, minus some. The table shows some 330,000 clones, with approximately 92% occurring only once. The receptor comes from a woman in her twenties or thirties who had recovered from COVID-19. The gene calls are TRBV5-1 and TRBJ2-1; D is ambiguous. Specimen: PBMCs or T cells enriched from blood (not recorded which). The CDR3: CASSVVLARHEQFF. For the CDR3, the DNA is TGCGCCAGCAGCGTAGTATTAGCTAGACATGAGCAGTTCTTC.